Presented here are 18 T cell receptor beta chains from one specimen sequenced in a study of blood T cell repertoires in COVID-19. Method: immunoSEQ multiplex PCR; TCRdb's copy keeps in-frame clones and lacks some. The data contain under 100,000 clones, roughly nine tenths of them seen just once; the ten biggest clones take up 4.5% to 5.5%. What was sequenced was peripheral blood. Every receptor here comes from a man aged 50-59 years with acute or convalescent COVID-19.

The chain uses TRBV28 and TRBJ2-3, with 9 bases matching TRBD1. V lost 3 bases to trimming and J lost 2 bases; unmatched junction nucleotides: 12. The V gene's germline CDR1 is MDHEN and CDR2 SYDVKM. The CDR3 runs 18 residues. The CDR3: CASSFPPTGTGLTDTQYF. The CDR3 region has the DNA TGTGCCAGCAGTTTCCCTCCAACCGGGACAGGGCTCACAGATACGCAGTATTTT.

The rearrangement links TRBV14 to TRBJ2-1; 7 bases match TRBD1. The V and J ends lost 7 bases and 10 bases, in that order; junction bases with no gene match: 10. This CDR3 is 13 amino acids long. The germline V gene has CDR1 SGHDN and CDR2 FVKESK. The CDR3 nucleotides read TGTGCCAGCAACAGCCAACAGGGGAACGAGCAGTTCTTC. Translating it yields CASNSQQGNEQFF.

J is TRBJ2-1 and V is TRBV18; 10 bases align to TRBD2. The CDR3 covers 16 residues. Per germline, CDR1 KGHSH and CDR2 LQKENI. Trimming at V came to 7 bases and at J to 6 bases, leaving 12 bases not matched to a gene. The CDR3 here is CASLGFGLAGANEQFF. The CDR3, as DNA: TGTGCCAGCTTGGGTTTTGGGCTAGCGGGAGCCAATGAGCAGTTCTTC.

The chain carries TRBV2 and TRBJ1-3; tentatively, D is TRBD1 (5 bases). The length of the CDR3 is 16 residues. Looked up from germline, CDR1 is SNHLY and CDR2 is FYNNEI. V gave up 6 bases and J gave up 2 bases, with 17 bases separating them. In DNA form, the CDR3 reads TGTGCCAGCAGAAGCCAATCAGGGCTGGCTGGAAACACCATATATTTT. Translated: CASRSQSGLAGNTIYF.

The CDR3 spells CASSDTGMGEQYF. DNA of the CDR3: TGTGCCAGCAGTGACACAGGGATGGGGGAGCAGTACTTC. V and J are TRBV6-4 and TRBJ2-7; D is possibly TRBD1 (6 bases). V was clipped by 2 bases and J by 7 bases, with 12 bases between them. The length of the CDR3 is 13 residues. Germline-derived CDR1 and CDR2 are MRHNA and SNTAGT.

The chain recombines TRBV5-3 with TRBJ2-1, with 10 bases lining up with TRBD2. TRBV5-3 is reported as an ORF; its role is uncertain. V shed 6 bases, J shed 6 bases, and the junction held 6 bases outside the gene matches. The length of the CDR3 is 14 residues. CDR3 sequence (DNA): TGTGCCAGAACCGGGGCTAGCGGGGGCAATGAGCAGTTCTTC. Translated, it gives CARTGASGGNEQFF.

With respect to this clone: The junction departs from germline at one end; a sequencing error may be responsible. V is TRBV7-9 and J is TRBJ2-2; possibly TRBD2 for D (6 bases). Germline V gene sequence: CDR1 SEHNR, CDR2 FQNEAQ (reference sequence). The CDR3 is 12 amino acids. CDR3 protein: CASSLKGGALFF. CDR3 nucleotides: TGTGCCAGCAGCTTGAAAGGAGGGGCGCTGTTTTTT. The full variable domain, its missing parts supplied by reference TRBV7-9 and TRBJ2-2, is DTGVSQNPRHKITKRGQNVTFRCDPISEHNRLYWYRQTLGQGPEFLTYFQNEAQLEKSRLLSDRFSAERPKGSFSTLEIQRTEQGDSAMYLCASSLKGGALFFGEGSRLTVL.

The chain uses TRBV19 and TRBJ1-2; D not certain. V was trimmed by 1 base and J by 2 bases, leaving 14 bases between them. CDR3 length: 16 amino acids. Germline-derived CDR1 and CDR2 are LNHDA and SQIVND (reference sequence). The CDR3 loop is CASSIANAGSNYGYTF. The CDR3 bases are TGTGCCAGTAGTATAGCTAATGCAGGCTCCAACTATGGCTACACCTTC.

This clone has a handful of counts. This chain links TRBV15 with TRBJ2-1; perhaps TRBD2 as D (6 bases). This CDR3 is 15 amino acids long. Germline CDR1 reads LNHNV; CDR2 reads YYDKDF (reference sequence). Trimming took 0 bases from V and 10 from J, leaving 16 bases between them. DNA of the CDR3: TGTGCCACCAGCAGAGATCGGGGGTGGGGCGGGGAGCAGTTCTTC. Its translation is CATSRDRGWGGEQFF. The full variable domain, completed using reference TRBV15 and TRBJ2-1, is DAMVIQNPRYQVTQFGKPVTLSCSQTLNHNVMYWYQQKSSQAPKLLFHYYDKDFNNEADTPDNFQSRRPNTSFCFLDIRSPGLGDTAMYLCATSRDRGWGGEQFFGPGTRLTVL.

The DNA for the CDR3 is TGTGCCAGCAGCGTTGGACAGGGGGCATCTTCTGGAAACACCATATATTTT. Translating gives CASSVGQGASSGNTIYF. This chain joins TRBV9 and TRBJ1-3, with 11 bases that match TRBD1. The germline CDR1 and CDR2 sequences are SGDLS and YYNGEE. The CDR3 length is 17 residues. The V segment lost 2 bases and the J segment 1 base; nucleotides outside the gene matches: 5. Full variable domain (remainder filled in from reference TRBV9 and TRBJ1-3): DSGVTQTPKHLITATGQRVTLRCSPRSGDLSVYWYQQSLDQGLQFLIQYYNGEERAKGNILERFSAQQFPDLHSELNLSSLELGDSALYFCASSVGQGASSGNTIYFGEGSWLTVV.

The chain couples TRBV4-3 to TRBJ2-6; 8 nucleotides align to TRBD2. Trimming at V came to 1 base and at J to 0 bases, leaving 2 bases not matched to a gene. Per the germline V gene, CDR1 is LGHNA and CDR2 is YSLEER. This CDR3 is built from 17 residues. For the CDR3, the DNA is TGCGCCAGCAGCCAAGGGACTAGCTCCTCTGGGGCCAACGTCCTGACTTTC. It translates to CASSQGTSSSGANVLTF.

V gene TRBV6-2 or TRBV6-3 combines with J gene TRBJ1-2; 7 positions match TRBD1. CDR3 size: 17 residues. The V gene's germline CDR1 is MNHEY and CDR2 SVGEGT. Trimming cost V 0 bases and J 4 bases; bases outside gene matches: 11. The CDR3 spells CASSYSKGPTGPYGYTF. The DNA for the CDR3 is TGTGCCAGCAGTTACTCGAAAGGGCCGACAGGGCCCTATGGCTACACCTTC.

This chain joins TRBV5-4 and TRBJ2-1; TRBD2 aligns across 7 bases. The CDR3 is 12 amino acids. Trimming at V came to 3 bases and at J to 9 bases, leaving 3 bases not matched to a gene. The germline V gene has CDR1 SGHNT and CDR2 YYREEE (reference sequence). CDR3 sequence reads: CASSWTRIEQFF. The CDR3 DNA sequence: TGTGCCAGCAGCTGGACTAGGATTGAGCAGTTCTTC.

The chain uses TRBV30 and TRBJ2-3, with unresolved D. The germline V gene encodes CDR1 GTSNPN and CDR2 SVGIG (reference sequence). The CDR3 extends over 16 amino acids. Trimming took 2 bases from V and 2 from J, leaving 17 bases between them. The CDR3 nucleotides are TGTGCCTGGAGTCATAAAGTACCGGGTCTCACAGATACGCAGTATTTT. This encodes CAWSHKVPGLTDTQYF.

The J gene is TRBJ2-7, the V gene TRBV5-6, with D possibly TRBD1 on 6 matching bases. CDR1 is SGHDT, CDR2 YYEEEE, per germline. This CDR3 spans 13 amino acids. Trimming removed 4 bases from V and 2 bases from J, with 10 bases in between. CDR3 sequence (DNA): TGTGCCAGCAGCCTCGGGACACCCTACGAGCAGTACTTC. It translates to CASSLGTPYEQYF.

The V and J genes are TRBV15 and TRBJ2-7, with 7 bases matching TRBD2. Unmatched junction bases numbered 12, after V lost 4 bases and J lost 3 bases. The CDR3 covers 16 residues. Germline V CDR1 and CDR2: LNHNV, YYDKDF (reference sequence). The CDR3 reads CATSKSGADEHYEQYF. DNA of the CDR3: TGTGCCACCAGCAAGAGCGGGGCGGACGAACACTACGAGCAGTACTTC.

The chain has TRBV18 and TRBJ1-1; weak D call: TRBD1 (5 bases). Germline values: CDR1 KGHSH, CDR2 LQKENI. The CDR3 extends over 15 amino acids. V was pared by 5 bases and J by 0 bases, with 13 bases between. CDR3 DNA: TGTGCCAGCTCATCCGCGACAGAAATGAACACTGAAGCTTTCTTT. Protein: CASSSATEMNTEAFF. The complete variable domain, with remaining parts taken from reference TRBV18 and TRBJ1-1, reads NAGVMQNPRHLVRRRGQEARLRCSPMKGHSHVYWYRQLPEEGLKFMVYLQKENIIDESGMPKERFSAEFPKEGPSILRIQQVVRGDSAAYFCASSSATEMNTEAFFGQGTRLTVV.

The rearrangement uses TRBV30 and TRBJ1-2, with 9 nucleotides matching TRBD1. CDR1 is GTSNPN and CDR2 is SVGIG in the germline V gene (reference sequence). J lost 2 bases, V lost 3 bases, and 4 bases had no gene match. The CDR3 spans 14 residues. The chain's CDR3 is CAWSLDRGNYGYTF. CDR3 sequence (DNA): TGTGCCTGGAGCTTGGACAGGGGCAACTATGGCTACACCTTC.